The T cell receptor (beta chain) described here comes from a study of cytomegalovirus exposure and HLA in healthy donors (dated by TCRdb to about 2017). Describing the broader study: An earlier analysis of several hundred of the donors reported about 280 Gb of sequence data and 95 million to 130 million unique TCR beta sequences obtained from about 200 million T cells. An early release covering roughly 600 HLA-typed donors comprised about 310 gigabases of sequencing data and 85 million or so unique TCR sequences. The genetic ancestry cluster associated with self-reported Caucasian donors included 81% of the 350 to 500 genotyped donors. The study aimed to test whether cataloging public T cell receptors could reveal signatures of past pathogen exposure. The study used immunosequencing to profile the T cell repertoires of approximately 630 subjects and linked those repertoires to cytomegalovirus serostatus. Besides the first cohort of more than 650 subjects, a separate validation cohort made up of 120 different subjects was used. High-throughput TCR immunosequencing, statistical association of individual TCRs with disease status, and machine learning were combined to predict cytomegalovirus infection status. In a later analysis, previously published TCR beta repertoires from roughly 710 donors were re-analyzed and high-resolution HLA genotyping was added so that TCR occurrence patterns could be studied. In the later analysis, no new phenotypic data were used to find candidate immune exposures; instead, reliance was placed on TCR beta sequences and their occurrence across donors. An earlier analysis of fewer than 700 of the donors applied high-throughput TCR beta sequencing to assess whether each TCR beta V gene segment acted as functional or pseudogenic. Donor age, sex, ethnicity and CMV serostatus were compiled alongside the repertoire data. A later genetic analysis took genome-wide SNP genotypes for about 65% of the 666 donors and used that subset as a discovery cohort. Every discovery cohort repertoire had been produced on one sequencing platform. Class I and class II HLA loci were covered by the typing at four-digit resolution. The number of donors typed differed by locus, with roughly 620-630 for A, B, C, DRB1 and DQB1, around 520 for DQA1, about 610 for DPA1, and 400 to 490 for DPB1. Because of strong linkage in the cohort, roughly five DR-DQ haplotypes were treated as single units for association and clustering. Across 300 to 400 genotyped donors of the cohort, an average of about 220,000 unique TCR beta nucleotide sequences per donor were sequenced, and roughly 20% of those sequences were non-productive.

The cohort was made up of 666 healthy bone marrow donors. All cohort members were sampled while nominally healthy, although unrecorded immune exposures were likely present. The donor was CMV seropositive and belonged to the group of more than 250 seropositive cohort members. A peripheral blood sample was provided by each donor, and peripheral blood mononuclear cells were used for TCR beta sequencing. Genomic DNA extraction from the blood cell samples was performed with the Qiagen DNeasy Blood Extraction Kit. On the study overall, not on this receptor specifically: Some IMGT-functional V segments, including TRBV6-2 and TRBV6-3, could not be told apart with the 87-base-pair reads, so those segments were excluded. Across donors, most TCR sequences were observed very rarely, whereas some public TCRs were present in many individuals. According to a later genetic analysis, donors in an Asian-associated ancestry cluster had fewer N-insertions in productive TCRs than the roughly 660-donor mean. The cohort was sequenced for TCR beta chains only, and without alpha or paired-chain data the features that could be detected were limited. Because HLA typing was missing for some donors at each locus, association tests included only the typed subset. In both the original and validation cohorts, the classifier was reported to diagnose cytomegalovirus status with high specificity and sensitivity. A cluster of highly shared sequence variants was judged likely to represent a technical artifact of the sequencing pipeline. The authors suggested that the approach could potentially be extended to other disease states and immunological phenotypes. Because counts were too low, 15 to 20 rarely observed V segments, including chromosome 9 orphons, were excluded from the earlier analysis of 587 of the donors. In a later analysis, most CMV-associated TCR beta chains were found to appear HLA-restricted, with HLA associations seemingly driven largely by CMV exposure. A total of 164 TCR beta chains were listed by the study as associated with cytomegalovirus. A later analysis associated 17,000 or so TCR beta sequences with specific HLA alleles at a false discovery rate of 0.05. A further reported finding was that TCR beta sequences accurately predicted the HLA-A and HLA-B alleles for most subjects in the first cohort. Roughly uniform sequencing depth across donors was assumed in presence/absence analyses, although this assumption may not hold. According to a later analysis, TCR association rates differed among HLA loci, with DRB1 alleles showing the most associated TCRs and HLA-C alleles showing the fewest. Compared with equally common non-associated chains, HLA-associated TCR beta chains in a later analysis were more clonally expanded and had lower generation probabilities. Correlated functional status among segregating V segments might reflect linkage disequilibrium, but an unknown experimental factor could not be ruled out. A few of the identified cytomegalovirus-associated TCR beta chains were confirmed in vitro to be specific for cytomegalovirus antigens. A later analysis reported that several top co-occurrence clusters appeared linked to parvovirus B19, influenza, CMV and Epstein-Barr virus. In a later genetic analysis, a missense DCLRE1C variant was associated with V-gene and J-gene trimming of TCR beta chains, and the association was replicated in an independent cohort. Immune exposure information for the cohort was limited to CMV serostatus. In an earlier analysis of over 550 of the donors, most TCR beta V segments were observed in productive rearrangements about 87% or about 30% of the time, broadly matching IMGT annotations. Assigning TCR associations to individual alleles was difficult when HLA alleles, especially DR and DQ, strongly co-occurred.

On this clone itself: The antigen this receptor binds is unknown.

The receptor library was made with the immunoSEQ multiplex PCR assay. For the multiplex PCR, a mixture combining 60 forward primers for TCR Vbeta segments and 13 reverse primers for TCR Jbeta segments was used. The CDR3 region of rearranged TCR beta genes was amplified from genomic DNA by a multiplex PCR assay. Amplified TCR beta libraries were sequenced as 87-base-pair reads on the Illumina HiSeq System. Regarding the original processing steps: A later analysis counted approximately 84 million unique TCR beta chains across the 690 or so repertoires, and approximately 11 million of these chains were shared by at least two donors. A nearest-neighbor algorithm error-corrected the raw reads and collapsed the reads into unique sequences, merging closely related sequences to remove PCR and sequencing errors. To assign V, D and J gene segments, CDR3 sequences were aligned to IMGT reference sequences. For a sequence to be retained, a match of at least six nucleotides was required to both a V gene segment and a J gene segment. Rearrangements were classified as productive when the CDR3 lacked stop codons and remained in frame with V and J, and all other rearrangements were classified as non-productive. CDR3 was defined by IMGT convention, running from the second conserved V-encoded cysteine to the conserved J-encoded phenylalanine. The earlier analysis of about 560 of the donors excluded any sequence lacking an unambiguous match to a single V gene segment. In an earlier analysis of 500 to 750 of the donors, V segments were called functional above 56.7% productive rearrangements and were called segregating when the between-donor standard deviation exceeded 5%. A statistical classification framework was developed to diagnose cytomegalovirus status using the catalog of TCR beta chain sequences. A later analysis assigned V and J genes by comparing TCR nucleotide sequences with IMGT/GENE-DB human TR gene sequences. Using the TCRdist pipeline, a later analysis assigned CDR3 sequences along with most-parsimonious VDJ recombination scenarios. In a later analysis, every TCR beta chain was defined by the combination of its CDR3 amino acid sequence and its V-gene family, and reads without a unique V-gene family were dropped. As a way to deal with suspected cross-contamination and a sequencing artifact, a later analysis dropped over 550 nucleotide sequences that were highly shared and had low generation probability. For each public chain, a later analysis derived a clonal expansion index from normalized ranks of inferred template counts within each repertoire. In a later analysis, generation probabilities were computed with a VDJ recombination model fitted to out-of-frame rearrangements, and the resulting probabilities were checked against IGoR. In a later analysis, TCR-TCR, TCR-HLA and TCR-CMV co-occurrence was scored with hypergeometric tests, and a repertoire-size bias correction was applied to TCR pairs. In a later analysis, false discovery rates were estimated by permuting HLA or CMV assignments 20 times. A later analysis grouped co-occurring TCRs with DBSCAN, adding TCRdist sequence similarity when clustering within HLA-allele-positive subsets. Co-occurrence clustering excluded repertoires with fewer than 30,000 or more than 120,000 public chains, plus five with anomalous nucleotide sharing. TCRdb took over this immuneACCESS table, retaining in-frame rearrangements with V and J assigned. Such tables are incomplete; in checked studies, under half of the missing clones stem from an unresolved V gene, and the remainder is unexplained. That table furnishes V, J and clone size, whereas the DNA furnished D and trimming. The sample's own table lists about 210,000 clones. Around 0.95% of the sample is held by the ten biggest clonotypes.

CDR1 LNHNV and CDR2 YYDKDF were looked up in the germline V gene (reference sequence). The CDR3 starts with the cysteine, ends with the phenylalanine, and has 17 residues. Of the read, only the CDR3 DNA is kept; its 51 bases are in frame from base 1. Trimming removed 3 bases from V and 5 bases from J, leaving 22 bases between the germline ends. The sample was PBMCs. This TCR was sampled from a woman in her 30s in good health and CMV-seropositive. The rearranged chain carries TRBV15 and TRBJ2-5; the D segment could be TRBD1, given 5 matching bases. CDR3 loop: CATSSPRLGQGIETQYF. The DNA sequence is given as TGTGCCACCAGCAGCCCCCGTTTGGGGCAGGGTATCGAGACCCAGTACTTC.